The following is a T cell receptor beta chain sequence with its context. This sample was taken from a study of blood T cell repertoires in COVID-19. The table came from immunoSEQ multiplex PCR; TCRdb's copy has only in-frame clones and leaves some out. This sample yields 300,000 to 350,000 clones, of which approximately 86% are seen a single time; around 9.9% belongs to the top ten. Patients at the Seattle site were enrolled during active infection and followed longitudinally. Losses at the gene ends were 0 bases for V and 4 bases for J; bases not matched to a gene: 11. Per the germline V gene, CDR1 is LGHNA and CDR2 is YSLEER. The CDR3 contains 18 residues.

This TCR came from a man aged 30-40 years with COVID-19, enrolled during active disease. What was sequenced was peripheral blood. The V call is TRBV4-3, the J call TRBJ1-1, with TRBD1 matching over 10 bases. The CDR3 loop reads CASSQDLDRGLFSTEAFF. The CDR3 nucleotides read TGCGCCAGCAGCCAAGATCTGGACAGGGGGTTGTTTAGCACTGAAGCTTTCTTT.